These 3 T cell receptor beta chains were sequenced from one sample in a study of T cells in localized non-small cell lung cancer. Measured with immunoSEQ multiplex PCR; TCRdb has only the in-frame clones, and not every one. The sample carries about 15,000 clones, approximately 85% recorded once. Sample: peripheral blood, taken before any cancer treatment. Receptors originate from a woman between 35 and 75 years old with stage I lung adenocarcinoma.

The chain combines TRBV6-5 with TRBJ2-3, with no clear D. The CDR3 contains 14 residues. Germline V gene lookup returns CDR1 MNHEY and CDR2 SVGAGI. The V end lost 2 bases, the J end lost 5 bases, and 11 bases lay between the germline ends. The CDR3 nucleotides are TGTGCCAGCAGTTACCTTGTAGTTGGAGATACGCAGTATTTT. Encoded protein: CASSYLVVGDTQYF.

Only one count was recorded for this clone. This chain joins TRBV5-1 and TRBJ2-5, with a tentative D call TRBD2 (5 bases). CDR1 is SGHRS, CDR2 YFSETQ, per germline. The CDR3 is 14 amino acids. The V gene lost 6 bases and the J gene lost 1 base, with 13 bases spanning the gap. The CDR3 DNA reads TGCGCCAGCAAGACGGGGATCCTCCAAGAGACCCAGTACTTC. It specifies CASKTGILQETQYF.

DNA of the CDR3: TGTGCCAGCGACCTGGGGGGGGGAGCCAACTTGAGAGCTTTCTTT. As protein: CASDLGGGANLRAFF. The chain employs TRBV28 and TRBJ1-1, with a possible D match to TRBD1 (5 bases). The CDR3 covers 15 residues. In germline, CDR1 is MDHEN, CDR2 SYDVKM. V lost 8 bases and J 10 bases, leaving 26 bases between the germline ends.